The sequence of this T cell receptor (beta chain) was determined in a study of beta chain features in type 1 diabetes. Points from the study as a whole: People with Type 1 diabetes carried modestly yet significantly shorter TCRB CDR3s in all four CD4+ subsets. Cells that show high TCR expression could be over-represented by cDNA sequencing.

Worth noting for this clone: No antigen is known for it.

Reverse transcription of all isolated RNA meant that expressed TCRB transcripts were sequenced. Libraries were prepared by immunoSEQ multiplex PCR; TCRdb keeps only in-frame clonotypes and omits some of them. The sample lists over 90,000 clones, roughly 28% occurring once. The V gene end was trimmed by 9 bases and the J gene end by 6 bases; junction bases not matched to a gene: 19. CDR1 is MNHEY and CDR2 is SMNVEV in the germline V gene (reference sequence). The CDR3 is made up of 16 amino acids. J is TRBJ2-7 and V is TRBV27; 8 nucleotides match TRBD2. Sequencing input: central memory CD4+ T cells from blood. This TCR was sampled from a woman aged 18-29 years with type 1 diabetes. CDR3 sequence (DNA): TGTGCCAGTAGGTCCCCTTTACGGGGACTAGGTGGCGAGCAGTACTTC. Amino acids: CASRSPLRGLGGEQYF.